This TCR beta chain emerged from a study of cytomegalovirus exposure and HLA in healthy donors. About the study: About 80 million unique TCRs, all from HLA-typed donors, were included in an early release of the data.

This CDR3 has 14 residues. With 7 bases removed from V and 1 base from J, the gap between germline ends came to 13 bases. Germline values: CDR1 SNHLY, CDR2 FYNNEI. Vbeta (60) and Jbeta (13) primers were used in the PCR. Profiled with immunoSEQ multiplex PCR; TCRdb holds only in-frame clones, not every one. The data hold about 140,000 clones, with more than 60% observed a single time. Study-wide results and caveats: Later analysis associated a missense DCLRE1C variant with TCR beta V- and J-gene trimming.

As for this clone: What it recognizes is unknown.

Sequencing used PBMCs. This clonotype was sampled from a man younger than 30 in good health and CMV-seropositive. J is TRBJ2-5 and V is TRBV2; D unclear. The CDR3 sequence: CASNLRAVQETQYF. CDR3 DNA sequence: TGTGCCAGCAACCTACGTGCTGTCCAAGAGACCCAGTACTTC.